The 8 T cell receptor beta chains listed next were all sequenced from one sample in a study of blood T cell repertoires in COVID-19. Produced via immunoSEQ multiplex PCR; TCRdb's table is partial and in-frame only. The data show around 230,000 clones, about 81% seen once. The sample comprised peripheral blood. All receptors come from a woman aged 55-70 years with active or convalescent COVID-19.

The chain combines TRBV18 with TRBJ2-1, with TRBD2 identical over 10 bases. The CDR3 runs to 15 residues. Germline CDR1 reads KGHSH; CDR2 reads LQKENI. After removal of 2 bases from V and 9 bases from J, the junction contained 7 bases not matched to a gene. The DNA for the CDR3 is TGTGCCAGCTCACCAAGGAGCGGGGGGGCAGGTGAGCAGTTCTTC. Its protein is CASSPRSGGAGEQFF.

As concerns this clone: Since no conserved phenylalanine or tryptophan closes the CDR3, a read error is the likely cause. It is unclear where the CDR3 begins or ends on the DNA, so no DNA is shown, and the CDR3 is as TCRdb lists it. The chain uses TRBV7-9 and TRBJ1-2; TRBD1 is the table's D call and was not checked against the DNA. The CDR3 adds up to 13 amino acids, both ends counted. Germline V lookup: CDR1 SEHNR, CDR2 FQNEAQ (reference sequence). The CDR3 region is CASSLRAGGSTAL.

The rearrangement links TRBV5-4 to TRBJ2-5, with 8 bases fitting TRBD1. The CDR3 has 16 residues. In germline, CDR1 is SGHNT, CDR2 YYREEE (reference sequence). Losses at the gene ends were 4 bases for V and 4 bases for J; bases not matched to a gene: 12. CDR3 sequence: CASSPNTGGRRETQYF. The CDR3 DNA reads as TGTGCCAGCAGCCCCAACACAGGGGGGCGGAGAGAGACCCAGTACTTC.

V gene TRBV30 combines with J gene TRBJ1-3; unclear D gene. Germline-derived CDR1 and CDR2 are GTSNPN and SVGIG (reference sequence). The CDR3 runs to 13 residues. Trimming left V 3 bases short and J 5 bases short, with 11 bases between. CDR3: CAWSVDLRNTIYF. DNA for the CDR3: TGTGCCTGGAGCGTCGACTTAAGAAACACCATATATTTT.

This clone was picked up one time. This rearrangement joins TRBV12-5 to TRBJ1-5, with D unclear. CDR1 is LGHNT and CDR2 is FRNRAP in the germline V gene. Trimming stripped 6 bases from V and 4 bases from J, with 4 bases between. This CDR3 is built from 11 residues. The CDR3 sequence: CASGSNQPQHF. CDR3 nucleotide sequence: TGTGCTAGTGGCTCGAATCAGCCCCAGCATTTT.

V usage is TRBV20-1 and J usage is TRBJ2-1; 8 positions agree with TRBD2. V lost 3 bases to trimming and J lost 1 base; unmatched junction nucleotides: 14. The CDR3 has 18 amino acids. From germline, CDR1 is DFQATT and CDR2 SNEGSKA (reference sequence). CDR3 in amino acids: CSASSAGGIKISYNEQFF. CDR3 nucleotides: TGCAGTGCTAGTTCGGCGGGGGGCATTAAAATTTCCTACAATGAGCAGTTCTTC.

This rearrangement joins TRBV5-3 to TRBJ2-7; 7 bases match TRBD1. TRBV5-3 is recorded as an ORF, its role being uncertain. This CDR3 is built from 16 residues. The V and J ends lost 4 bases and 0 bases, in that order; junction bases with no gene match: 10. The CDR3 spells CARSRYRGPASYEQYF. Here the CDR3 DNA reads TGTGCCAGAAGCCGTTACAGGGGCCCTGCCTCCTACGAGCAGTACTTC.

J is TRBJ2-7 and V is TRBV11-2, with a possible D match to TRBD1 (7 bases). The CDR3 sequence is 15 residues long. CDR1 is SGHAT, CDR2 FQNNGV, per germline. Trimming took off 5 bases at V and 5 bases at J, with 19 bases between the two ends. This chain's CDR3 is CASSHRRGPLDEQYF. In DNA, the CDR3 is TGTGCCAGCAGCCACAGGAGGGGGCCCCTGGACGAGCAGTACTTC.